What follows is one T cell receptor beta chain and its context. Data came from immunoSEQ multiplex PCR; TCRdb stores just in-frame clones and leaves some out. The sample lists some 30,000 clones; more than 75% were seen once. This sample stems from a study of T cells in localized non-small cell lung cancer. The source of this sequence is a male donor at least 60 years old with stage III lung adenocarcinoma. Material: peripheral blood, obtained before any cancer treatment.

CDR3 coding DNA: TGTGCCAGCAGTTACACGGGAGGCGACGCTTTCTTT. Protein: CASSYTGGDAFF. V usage is TRBV6-5 and J usage is TRBJ1-1; D uncertain. With 2 bases removed from V and 11 bases from J, the gap between germline ends came to 12 bases. From germline, CDR1 is MNHEY and CDR2 SVGAGI. The CDR3 length is 12 residues.